This T cell receptor (beta chain) was documented in a study of CD8+ T cells in alopecia areata listed by TCRdb under 2018. About the full investigation: Treated patients were enrolled in an open-label pilot trial of oral tofacitinib, 5 to 10 mg twice daily, for moderate-to-severe alopecia areata. Tofacitinib-treated patients had biopsies at baseline and at 4 and 24 weeks of treatment, with a later scalp biopsy in several patients. In treated patients, disease severity was measured using the SALT score, which gives the percentage of scalp surface area affected. RNA was obtained with the PAXgene miRNA kit for fixed scalp, the miRNeasy kit for PBMCs, and the RNeasy kit for mouse skin. Amplification of TCRbeta CDR3 regions was done by immunoSEQ multiplex PCR using 35 Vbeta forward primers and 13 Jbeta reverse primers. In both human patients and the C3H/HeJ mouse model, the study applied high-throughput TCRbeta sequencing to look at T cell clonal expansion in alopecia areata. Tofacitinib was administered for 6 to 18 months, and 6 months of follow-up off drug were then conducted to assess delayed response and recurrence. Scalp clonality was compared among normal scalp (n=4), patchy alopecia areata scalp (n=8), and alopecia totalis/universalis scalp (n=8). In humans, TCRbeta sequencing was performed on scalp tissue and on sorted CD4+ and CD8+ peripheral blood T cells from healthy controls and from patients with patchy or totalis/universalis alopecia areata.

Receptors were amplified or captured by the immunoSEQ multiplex PCR assay. For TCR sequencing, RNA was extracted from every sample and reverse transcribed into cDNA to serve as template. SuperScript III was used to make first-strand cDNA, primed with a 2:1 mix of oligo-dT and random hexamers. A synthetic immune receptor repertoire was used to assess amplification bias, and residual bias was removed computationally. In the authors' own workflow: Raw reads were preprocessed to remove errors, and CDR3 was defined according to IMGT conventions as the region from the conserved cysteine to phenylalanine. Clonality was computed as 1 minus the Shannon entropy, with the entropy normalized by log2 of the number of productive unique TCRs. CD4 or CD8 identity of scalp clones was inferred by cross-referencing scalp TCRbeta sequences with sorted blood CD4 and CD8 repertoires. Sourced from immuneACCESS, this table was stored by TCRdb with only in-frame sequences that have V and J called. A share of the clones is absent; for the studies checked, an unresolved V gene accounts for under half, and the remainder has no known explanation. Clone size and V and J calls were adopted from that table, with D and trimming inferred from the DNA. The sample table contains about 190,000 clones; only one count was recorded for about 60% of them. The ten biggest clones cover roughly an eighth of the sample.

CDR1 and CDR2, per the germline V gene (reference sequence), are SGHNT and YYREEE. V sheds 2 bases and J sheds 0 bases, leaving 5 bases between their ends. The CDR3 starts with the cysteine, ends with the phenylalanine, and has 13 residues. CDR3 DNA is the only sequence kept; it has 39 bases, read in frame from the first base. Notes on this clone: Its binding antigen is unknown. The record has no base qualities; no much larger clone is one base away.

General study outcomes and caveats: Resident alphabeta T cells in normal human skin are also sequenced, complicating scalp TCR repertoire analysis, unlike mouse skin dominated by gammadelta T cells. Because the treated cohort was small and had just a single nonresponder, larger studies are needed to establish links between baseline CD8+ expansion and response. During tofacitinib treatment, many expanded lesional clones stuck around in both scalp and blood, and this persistence may partly explain why relapse happens after treatment is stopped. TCR sequences shared between patients were less clear than in mice, possibly partly because of HLA diversity in the patient population. With tofacitinib, both scalp clonality and the number of expanded CD8+ clones among the top 100 scalp clones went down significantly. Compared with normal scalp, lesional scalp, particularly in alopecia totalis/universalis, had higher clonality and more expanded CD8+ clones, which suggests antigenic drive.

This specimen's time point label, interpreted: 24 weeks on oral tofacitinib. The meaning of the sample's treatment or condition label: oral pan-JAK inhibitor, 5-10 mg twice daily. From alopecia areata patients, peripheral blood was collected along with lesional scalp punch biopsies. PBMCs were isolated by density centrifugation and stained for CD3, CD4 and CD8, and CD4+ and CD8+ T cells were sorted on a FACSAria. Sequenced here: CD8+ T cells sorted from blood, sampled at week 24, from a patient treated with tofacitinib. The TCR was taken from a human donor with alopecia areata. The rearranged segments are TRBV5-4 and TRBJ1-1, with the D gene uncertain. The sequence in DNA is TGTGCCAGCAGCTTTTCACTGAACACTGAAGCTTTCTTT. Its translation reads: CASSFSLNTEAFF.